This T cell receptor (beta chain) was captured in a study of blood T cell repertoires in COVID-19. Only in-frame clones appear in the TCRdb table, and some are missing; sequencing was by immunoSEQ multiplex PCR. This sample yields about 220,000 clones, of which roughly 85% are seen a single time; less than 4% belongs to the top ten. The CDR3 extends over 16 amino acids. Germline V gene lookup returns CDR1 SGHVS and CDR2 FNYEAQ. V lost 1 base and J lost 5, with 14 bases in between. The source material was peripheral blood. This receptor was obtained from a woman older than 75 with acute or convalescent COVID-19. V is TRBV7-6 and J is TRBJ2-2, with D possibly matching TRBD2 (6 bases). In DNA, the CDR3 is TGTGCCAGCAGCTTAGAGGTGCGGGATAGGACCGGGGAGCTGTTTTTT. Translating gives CASSLEVRDRTGELFF.